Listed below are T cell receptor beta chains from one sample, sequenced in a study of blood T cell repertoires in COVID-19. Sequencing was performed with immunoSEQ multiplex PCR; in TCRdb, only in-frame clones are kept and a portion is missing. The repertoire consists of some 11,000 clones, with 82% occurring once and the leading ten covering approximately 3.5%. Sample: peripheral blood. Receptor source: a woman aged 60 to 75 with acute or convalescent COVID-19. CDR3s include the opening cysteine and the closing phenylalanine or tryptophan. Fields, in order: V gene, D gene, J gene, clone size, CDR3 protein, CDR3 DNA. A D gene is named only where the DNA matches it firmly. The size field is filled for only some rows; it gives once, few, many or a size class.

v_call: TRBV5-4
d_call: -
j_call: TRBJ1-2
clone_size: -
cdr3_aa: CASSFYLQGMDGYTF
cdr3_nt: TGTGCCAGCAGCTTCTACTTACAGGGAATGGATGGCTACACCTTC

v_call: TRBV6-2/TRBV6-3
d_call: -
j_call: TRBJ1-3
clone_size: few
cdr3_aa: CASSFRSRVRNTIYF
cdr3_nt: TGTGCCAGCAGTTTCCGCAGCAGGGTTCGAAACACCATATATTTT

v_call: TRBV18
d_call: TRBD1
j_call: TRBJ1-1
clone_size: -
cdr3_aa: CASSLGQGPNTEAFF
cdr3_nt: TGTGCCAGCTCACTGGGACAGGGGCCGAACACTGAAGCTTTCTTT

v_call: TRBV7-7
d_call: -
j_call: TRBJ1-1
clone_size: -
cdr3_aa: CASSLDSNTEAFF
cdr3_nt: TGTGCTAGCAGCTTGGACAGTAACACTGAAGCTTTCTTT

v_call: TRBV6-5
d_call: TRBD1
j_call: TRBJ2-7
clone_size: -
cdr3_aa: CASRGQGAYEQYF
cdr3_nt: TGTGCCAGCAGGGGACAGGGGGCCTACGAGCAGTACTTC

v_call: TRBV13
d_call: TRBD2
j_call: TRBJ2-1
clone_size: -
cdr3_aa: CASSSFFAPLLAGGYNEQFF
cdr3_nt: TGTGCCAGCAGCTCCTTTTTCGCCCCGCTCCTAGCGGGGGGGTACAATGAGCAGTTCTTC

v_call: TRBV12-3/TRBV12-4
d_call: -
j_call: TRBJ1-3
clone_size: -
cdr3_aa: CASEDRGNTIYF
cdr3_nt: TGTGCCAGCGAGGACAGAGGAAACACCATATATTTT

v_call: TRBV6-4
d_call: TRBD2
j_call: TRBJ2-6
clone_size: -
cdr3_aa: CASSPSGGSGANVLTF
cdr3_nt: TGTGCCAGCTCACCCTCGGGGGGATCTGGGGCCAACGTCCTGACTTTC

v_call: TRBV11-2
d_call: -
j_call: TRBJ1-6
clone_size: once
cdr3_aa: CASSLPGVNSPLHF
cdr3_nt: TGTGCCAGCAGCTTGCCAGGGGTTAATTCACCCCTCCACTTT

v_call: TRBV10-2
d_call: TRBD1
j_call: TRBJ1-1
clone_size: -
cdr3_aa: CASSEGQGENTEAFF
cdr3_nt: TGCGCCAGCAGTGAAGGACAGGGGGAGAACACTGAAGCTTTCTTT

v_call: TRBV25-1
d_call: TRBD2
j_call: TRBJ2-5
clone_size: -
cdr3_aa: CATTGGSYSYQETQYF
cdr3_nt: TGTGCCACCACGGGGGGATCCTACTCGTACCAAGAGACCCAGTACTTC

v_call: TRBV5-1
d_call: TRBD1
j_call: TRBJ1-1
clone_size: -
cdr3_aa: CASKRGDRLNTEAFF
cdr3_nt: TGCGCCAGCAAGAGGGGGGACAGGCTGAACACTGAAGCTTTCTTT

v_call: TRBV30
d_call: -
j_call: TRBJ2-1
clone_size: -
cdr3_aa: CAWIQRGGEQFF
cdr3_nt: TGTGCCTGGATACAAAGGGGGGGTGAGCAGTTCTTC

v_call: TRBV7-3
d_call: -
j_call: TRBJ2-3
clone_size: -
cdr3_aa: CASSLMGGADTQYF
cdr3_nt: TGTGCCAGCAGCTTAATGGGGGGAGCAGATACGCAGTATTTT

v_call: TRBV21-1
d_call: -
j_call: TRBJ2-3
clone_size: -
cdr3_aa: CASSKVGQGGEDTQYF
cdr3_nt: TGTGCCAGCAGCAAAGTCGGACAGGGAGGGGAAGATACGCAGTATTTT

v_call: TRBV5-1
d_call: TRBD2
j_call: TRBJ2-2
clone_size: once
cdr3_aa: CASSFLAGASGELFF
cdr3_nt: TGCGCCAGCAGCTTCCTAGCGGGGGCTTCCGGGGAGCTGTTTTTT

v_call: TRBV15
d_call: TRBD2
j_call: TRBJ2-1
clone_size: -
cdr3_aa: CATSRDLSSGGTLSYNEQFF
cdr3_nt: TGTGCCACCAGCAGAGATCTGAGTAGCGGGGGGACCCTCTCCTACAATGAGCAGTTCTTC

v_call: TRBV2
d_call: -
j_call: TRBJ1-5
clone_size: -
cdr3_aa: CASWGGMSNQPQHF
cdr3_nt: TGTGCCAGTTGGGGGGGCATGAGCAATCAGCCCCAGCATTTT

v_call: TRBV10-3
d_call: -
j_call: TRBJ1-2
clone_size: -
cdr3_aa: CALKSTRGYTF
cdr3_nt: TGTGCCCTAAAATCTACGCGGGGCTACACCTTC

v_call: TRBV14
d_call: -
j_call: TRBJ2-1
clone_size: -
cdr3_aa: CASSRGGGSYNEQFF
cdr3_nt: TGTGCCAGCAGCCGAGGGGGGGGCTCCTACAATGAGCAGTTCTTC

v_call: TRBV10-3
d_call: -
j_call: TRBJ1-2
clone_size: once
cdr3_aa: CAISATVANYGYTF
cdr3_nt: TGTGCCATCAGTGCGACAGTTGCTAACTATGGCTACACCTTC

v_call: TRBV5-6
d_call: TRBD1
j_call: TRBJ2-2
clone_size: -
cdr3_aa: CASRLGQGAMNTGELFF
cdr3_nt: TGTGCCAGCAGATTGGGACAGGGGGCAATGAACACCGGGGAGCTGTTTTTT

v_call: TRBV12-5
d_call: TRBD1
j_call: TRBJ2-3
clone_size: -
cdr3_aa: CASGGRTGGIDTQYF
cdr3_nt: TGTGCTAGTGGTGGACGGACAGGGGGCATAGATACGCAGTATTTT

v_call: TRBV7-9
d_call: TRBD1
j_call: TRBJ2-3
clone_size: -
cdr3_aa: CASSKTTGQFGRNTQYF
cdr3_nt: TGTGCCAGCAGCAAAACGACAGGGCAGTTTGGACGGAATACGCAGTATTTT

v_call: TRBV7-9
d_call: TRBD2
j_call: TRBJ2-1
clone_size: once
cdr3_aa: CASSPKTSGVYNEQFF
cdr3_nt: TGTGCCAGCAGCCCCAAGACTAGCGGGGTCTACAATGAGCAGTTCTTC

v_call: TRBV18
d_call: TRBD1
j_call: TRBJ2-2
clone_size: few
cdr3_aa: CASSPPAGGNTGELFF
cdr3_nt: TGTGCCAGCTCACCACCCGCAGGGGGCAACACCGGGGAGCTGTTTTTT

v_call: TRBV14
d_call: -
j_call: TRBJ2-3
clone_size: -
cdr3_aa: CASSHPAGSTDTQYF
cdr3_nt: TGTGCCAGCAGCCACCCCGCAGGGAGCACAGATACGCAGTATTTT

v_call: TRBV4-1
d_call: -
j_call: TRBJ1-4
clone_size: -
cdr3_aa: CASSQAFDEKLFF
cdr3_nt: TGCGCCAGCAGCCAAGCCTTCGATGAAAAACTGTTTTTT

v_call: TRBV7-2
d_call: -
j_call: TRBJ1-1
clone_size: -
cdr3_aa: CASSSVAGAATEAFF
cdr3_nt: TGTGCCAGCAGCTCAGTAGCAGGGGCCGCCACTGAAGCTTTCTTT

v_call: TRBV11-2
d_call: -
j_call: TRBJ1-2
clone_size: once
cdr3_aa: CASSLVQNPSYGYTF
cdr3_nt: TGTGCCAGCAGCTTAGTTCAGAACCCCAGCTATGGCTACACCTTC

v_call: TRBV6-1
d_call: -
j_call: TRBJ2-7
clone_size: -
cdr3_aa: CASSESSYEQYF
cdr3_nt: TGTGCCAGCAGTGAATCGTCCTACGAGCAGTACTTC

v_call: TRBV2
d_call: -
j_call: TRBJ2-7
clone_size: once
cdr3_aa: CASSERGQLYEQYF
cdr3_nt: TGTGCCAGCAGTGAAAGAGGACAACTTTACGAGCAGTACTTC

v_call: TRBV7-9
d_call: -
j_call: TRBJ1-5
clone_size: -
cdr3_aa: CASSSLGGAADQPQHF
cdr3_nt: TGTGCCAGCAGCTCCCTCGGGGGGGCTGCAGATCAGCCCCAGCATTTT

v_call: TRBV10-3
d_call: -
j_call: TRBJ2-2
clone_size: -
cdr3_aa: CAISEQTSNTGELFF
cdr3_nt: TGTGCCATCAGTGAGCAAACATCGAACACCGGGGAGCTGTTTTTT

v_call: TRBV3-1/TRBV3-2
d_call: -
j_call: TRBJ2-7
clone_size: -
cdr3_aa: CASSQVPQGYEQYF
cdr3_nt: TGTGCCAGCAGCCAAGTCCCACAGGGCTACGAGCAGTACTTC

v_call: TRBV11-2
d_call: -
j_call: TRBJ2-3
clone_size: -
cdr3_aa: CASSLASTDTQYF
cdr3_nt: TGTGCCAGCAGCTTAGCTAGTACAGATACGCAGTATTTT

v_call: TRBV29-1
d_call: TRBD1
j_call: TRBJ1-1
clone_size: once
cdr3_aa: CSSSTDRGNTEAFF
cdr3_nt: TGCAGCTCCTCCACCGACAGGGGAAACACTGAAGCTTTCTTT

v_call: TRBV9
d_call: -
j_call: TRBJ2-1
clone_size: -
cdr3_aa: CASSVGSSYNEQFF
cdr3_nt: TGTGCCAGCAGCGTAGGGAGCTCCTACAATGAGCAGTTCTTC

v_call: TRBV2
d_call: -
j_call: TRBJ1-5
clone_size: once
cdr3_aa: CASSVTANNQPQHF
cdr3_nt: TGTGCCAGCAGTGTGACAGCTAACAATCAGCCCCAGCATTTT

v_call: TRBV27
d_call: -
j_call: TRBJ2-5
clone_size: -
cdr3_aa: CASSPSRGLGTQYF
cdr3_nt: TGTGCCAGCAGCCCCTCCCGAGGGTTGGGGACCCAGTACTTC

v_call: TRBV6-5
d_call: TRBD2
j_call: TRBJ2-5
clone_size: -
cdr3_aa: CASSPTSLVGTQYF
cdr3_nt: TGTGCCAGCAGCCCGACTAGCCTGGTGGGGACCCAGTACTTC

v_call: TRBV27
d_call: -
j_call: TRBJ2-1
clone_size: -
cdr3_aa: CASSLTGTLYNEQFF
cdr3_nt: TGTGCCAGCAGTTTAACGGGGACTCTTTACAATGAGCAGTTCTTC

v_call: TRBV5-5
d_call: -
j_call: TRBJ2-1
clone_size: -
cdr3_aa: CASSLVQGMNEQFF
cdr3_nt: TGTGCCAGCAGCTTGGTTCAGGGAATGAATGAGCAGTTCTTC

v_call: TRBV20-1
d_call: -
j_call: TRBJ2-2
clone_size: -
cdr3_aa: CSASSVLSSNTGELFF
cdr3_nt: TGCAGTGCGAGTTCCGTTCTTTCTTCGAACACCGGGGAGCTGTTTTTT

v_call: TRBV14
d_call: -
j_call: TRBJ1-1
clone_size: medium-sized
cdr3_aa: CASSVDTNTEAFF
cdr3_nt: TGTGCCAGCAGCGTGGACACGAACACTGAAGCTTTCTTT

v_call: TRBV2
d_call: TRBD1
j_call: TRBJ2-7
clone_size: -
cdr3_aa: CASSASRTGGYHEQYF
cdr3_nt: TGTGCCAGCAGCGCGTCCAGGACAGGGGGCTACCACGAGCAGTACTTC

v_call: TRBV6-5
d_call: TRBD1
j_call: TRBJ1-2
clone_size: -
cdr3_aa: CASRVTGHYGYTF
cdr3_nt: TGTGCCAGCAGAGTGACAGGGCACTATGGCTACACCTTC

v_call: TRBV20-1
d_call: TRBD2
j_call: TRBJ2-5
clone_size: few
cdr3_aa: CSASLGLAGGFQETQYF
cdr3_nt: TGCAGTGCTAGTCTTGGACTAGCGGGGGGGTTCCAAGAGACCCAGTACTTC

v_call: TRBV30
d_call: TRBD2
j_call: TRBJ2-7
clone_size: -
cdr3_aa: CAWREAGGPYEQYF
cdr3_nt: TGTGCCTGGAGAGAAGCGGGGGGGCCGTACGAGCAGTACTTC

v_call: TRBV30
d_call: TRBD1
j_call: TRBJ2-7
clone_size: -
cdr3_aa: CAWRRDRASEQYF
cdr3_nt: TGTGCCTGGAGAAGAGACAGGGCGAGCGAGCAGTACTTC

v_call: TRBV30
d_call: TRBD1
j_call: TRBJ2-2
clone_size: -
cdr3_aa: CAWSWGTGVTGELFF
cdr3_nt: TGTGCCTGGAGTTGGGGGACAGGGGTTACCGGGGAGCTGTTTTTT

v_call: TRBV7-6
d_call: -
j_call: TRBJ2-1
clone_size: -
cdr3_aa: CASSLWQYNEQFF
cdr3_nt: TGTGCCAGCAGCTTATGGCAATACAATGAGCAGTTCTTC

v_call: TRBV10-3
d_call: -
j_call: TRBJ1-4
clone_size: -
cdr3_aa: CAIKSGQGGEKLFF
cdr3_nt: TGTGCCATCAAGAGTGGGCAGGGAGGCGAAAAACTGTTTTTT

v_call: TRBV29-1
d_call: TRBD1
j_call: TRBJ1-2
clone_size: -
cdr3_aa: CSVDRVYGYTF
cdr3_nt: TGCAGCGTCGACAGGGTCTATGGCTACACCTTC

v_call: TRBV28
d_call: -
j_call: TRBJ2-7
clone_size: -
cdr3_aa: CASSLRQGGSYEQYF
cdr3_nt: TGTGCCAGCAGTTTACGGCAGGGAGGCTCCTACGAGCAGTACTTC

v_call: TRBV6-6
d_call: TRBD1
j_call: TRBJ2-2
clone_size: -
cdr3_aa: CASTYNRGTGELFF
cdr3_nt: TGTGCCAGCACATACAACAGGGGCACCGGGGAGCTGTTTTTT

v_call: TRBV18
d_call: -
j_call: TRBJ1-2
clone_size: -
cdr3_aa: CASSPAGRVGLGYTF
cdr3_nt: TGTGCCAGCTCACCGGCCGGCAGGGTAGGATTGGGCTACACCTTC

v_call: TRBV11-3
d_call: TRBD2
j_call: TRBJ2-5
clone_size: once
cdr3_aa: CASSPLKGLSQETQYF
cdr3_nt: TGTGCCAGCAGCCCATTAAAGGGACTATCCCAAGAGACCCAGTACTTC

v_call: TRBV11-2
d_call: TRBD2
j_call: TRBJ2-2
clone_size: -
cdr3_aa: CASSHGYSGPNTGELFF
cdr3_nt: TGTGCCAGCAGCCACGGTTATAGCGGGCCTAACACCGGGGAGCTGTTTTTT